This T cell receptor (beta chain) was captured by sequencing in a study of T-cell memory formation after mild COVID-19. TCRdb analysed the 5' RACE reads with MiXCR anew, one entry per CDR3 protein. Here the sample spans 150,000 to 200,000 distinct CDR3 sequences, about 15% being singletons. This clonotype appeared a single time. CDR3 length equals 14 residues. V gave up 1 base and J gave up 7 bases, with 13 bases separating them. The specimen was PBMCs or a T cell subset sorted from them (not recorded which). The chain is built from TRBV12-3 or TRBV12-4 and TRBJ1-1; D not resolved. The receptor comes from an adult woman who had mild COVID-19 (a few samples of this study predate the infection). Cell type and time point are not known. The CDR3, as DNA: TGTGCCAGCAGTTTAGTTGAGCGGATCGGTGAAGCTTTCTTT. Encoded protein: CASSLVERIGEAFF.